Following are 30 T cell receptor beta chains from one sample sequenced in a study of vaccination and CD4 T cells after COVID-19. Sequencing of cultured CD4+ T cell DNA used the Oncomine TCR Beta short-read assay. After culture, CD4+ T cells served as the source for genomic DNA extraction. Via MiXCR, TCRdb re-called the PCR reads, giving one row per CDR3 protein. The sample lists fewer than 7,000 distinct CDR3 sequences; approximately 35% were seen once. The treatment here: approximately nine-day PBMC culture with coronavirus spike peptide pools or control peptides (ViraFEST assay). Before the COVID-19 pandemic (2011-2018), CD4+ T cells were obtained from the unexposed donor. These receptors lack a known antigen. Input material: CD4+ T cells from blood, cultured in vitro. Every receptor here comes from a human donor in good health.

The rearrangement joins TRBV7-3 to TRBJ2-3; a weak D match, TRBD2 (5 bases). Trimming stripped 6 bases from V and 2 bases from J, with 15 bases between. Per the germline V gene, CDR1 is SGHTA and CDR2 is FQGTGA. This CDR3 spans 15 amino acids. For the CDR3, the DNA is TGTGCCAGCAGTTTACTGAGCGGAACCACAGATACGCAGTATTTT. Protein sequence: CASSLLSGTTDTQYF.

This clonotype was counted only a few times. V is TRBV30 and J is TRBJ1-1; 12 bases match TRBD1. Losses at the gene ends were 3 bases for V and 5 bases for J; bases not matched to a gene: 16. Germline CDR1 and CDR2: GTSNPN and SVGIG (reference sequence). This CDR3 spans 18 amino acids. CDR3 in amino acids: CAWSLTNRDRGRPTEAFF. CDR3 coding DNA: TGTGCCTGGAGCCTAACCAACCGGGACAGGGGGCGCCCGACTGAAGCTTTCTTT.

In its sample, this clonotype was seen a few times. The chain uses TRBV19 and TRBJ1-1, with 7 bases that match TRBD1. V lost 4 bases, J lost 6 bases, and 11 bases stayed unmatched. Germline CDR1 reads LNHDA; CDR2 reads SQIVND (reference sequence). This CDR3 is 15 amino acids long. CDR3 nucleotides: TGTGCCAGTAGTAAGTCGGGAGGGGGCATCTCTGAAGCTTTCTTT. It specifies CASSKSGGGISEAFF.

This clonotype occurred a few times. V is TRBV6-1 and J is TRBJ2-7; 7 bases align to TRBD1. CDR1 is MNHNS, CDR2 SASEGT, per germline. The V gene end was trimmed by 6 bases and the J gene end by 5 bases; junction bases not matched to a gene: 13. The CDR3 runs 15 residues. In DNA form, the CDR3 reads TGTGCCAGCAGACCTACAGGGGCTAAAGACAACGAGCAGTACTTC. This sequence encodes CASRPTGAKDNEQYF.

This clonotype was picked up one time. The chain joins TRBV6-1 to TRBJ2-4; the D is unclear. The V gene's germline CDR1 is MNHNS and CDR2 SASEGT. This CDR3 has 15 amino acids. The germline V and J ends were trimmed by 6 bases and 6 bases, with 18 bases remaining between them. The CDR3 region is CASRAGLPKGNIQYF. CDR3 sequence (DNA): TGTGCCAGCAGGGCCGGGCTTCCAAAGGGAAACATTCAGTACTTC.

The rearrangement links TRBV2 to TRBJ2-7; TRBD1 agrees at 9 bases. Germline CDR1 reads SNHLY; CDR2 reads FYNNEI. This CDR3 is 13 amino acids long. J lost 3 bases, V lost 4 bases, and 1 base had no gene match. CDR3 region: CASSATGGYEQYF. CDR3 DNA: TGTGCCAGCAGTGCGACAGGGGGCTACGAGCAGTACTTC. The full variable domain, completed using reference TRBV2 and TRBJ2-7, is EPEVTQTPSHQVTQMGQEVILRCVPISNHLYFYWYRQILGQKVEFLVSFYNNEISEKSEIFDDQFSVERPDGSNFTLKIRSTKLEDSAMYFCASSATGGYEQYFGPGTRLTVT.

This clonotype was detected a few times. This sequence joins TRBV20-1 and TRBJ2-3, with unresolved D. Germline CDR1 reads DFQATT; CDR2 reads SNEGSKA (reference sequence). The CDR3 loop spans 14 amino acids. V was cut by 2 bases and J by 3 bases, with 12 bases left in between. The chain's CDR3 is CSARIRGLTDTQYF. As DNA, the CDR3 is TGCAGTGCTAGAATCAGAGGTTTGACAGATACGCAGTATTTT.

The V call is TRBV28, the J call TRBJ2-3; 8 bases line up with TRBD2. The CDR3 runs 15 residues. Unmatched junction bases numbered 5, after V lost 6 bases and J lost 0 bases. Germline values: CDR1 MDHEN, CDR2 SYDVKM. The CDR3 coding sequence is TGTGCCAGCAGCCTGAGCGGGAGAAGCACAGATACGCAGTATTTT. Translating gives CASSLSGRSTDTQYF.

The chain joins TRBV6-2 or TRBV6-3 to TRBJ1-3; 9 positions agree with TRBD1. V lost 8 bases to trimming and J lost 0 bases; unmatched junction nucleotides: 2. This CDR3 is 14 amino acids long. CDR1 and CDR2 (germline): MNHEY, SVGEGT. CDR3 residues: CASATGGSGNTIYF. The CDR3 coding sequence is TGTGCCAGCGCGACAGGGGGCTCTGGAAACACCATATATTTT.

The chain uses TRBV10-3 and TRBJ1-6, with a tentative D call TRBD1 (6 bases). Germline CDR1 reads ENHRY; CDR2 reads SYGVKD. V lost 0 bases to trimming and J lost 8 bases, with 8 bases between them. The CDR3 consists of 14 residues. This chain's CDR3 is CAISESDRDSPLHF. The CDR3 nucleotides read TGTGCCATCAGTGAGTCGGACAGAGATTCACCCCTCCACTTT.

This clonotype has just a few counts. This chain joins TRBV27 and TRBJ2-7; 8 bases fit TRBD1. The CDR3 runs 18 residues. Trimming cost V 1 base and J 4 bases; bases outside gene matches: 15. Germline CDR1 MNHEY, CDR2 SMNVEV (reference sequence). The CDR3 loop reads CASSLYPPQGANSYEQYF. In nucleotides, the CDR3 is TGTGCCAGCAGTTTATATCCCCCTCAGGGGGCTAATTCGTACGAGCAGTACTTC.

V gene TRBV18 combines with J gene TRBJ1-6; TRBD1 matches 11 bases. V shed 3 bases, J shed 6 bases, and the junction held 7 bases outside the gene matches. Germline V gene data show CDR1 as KGHSH and CDR2 as LQKENI. The CDR3 spans 17 residues. The CDR3: CASSPYGTGGFNSPLHF. The DNA of the CDR3 is TGTGCCAGCTCACCCTACGGGACAGGGGGATTTAATTCACCCCTCCACTTT.

The chain links TRBV7-2 to TRBJ2-4; 16 bases are a match to TRBD2. Germline CDR1 is SGHTA and CDR2 is FQGNSA. The CDR3 is 19 residues long. V lost 5 bases, J lost 2 bases, and 9 bases stayed unmatched. This CDR3 is CASSPQGLAGGPTKNIQYF. The CDR3 nucleotides are TGTGCCAGCAGCCCACAGGGACTAGCGGGAGGGCCTACCAAAAACATTCAGTACTTC.

This clonotype was found a few times. The rearrangement joins TRBV6-2 or TRBV6-3 to TRBJ1-1, with D possibly TRBD1 on 6 matching bases. V was clipped by 0 bases and J by 1 base, with 12 bases between them. This CDR3 contains 16 residues. CDR1 is MNHEY and CDR2 is SVGEGT in the germline V gene. CDR3 coding DNA: TGTGCCAGCAGTTACTCCCTCGACAGGAGGAACACTGAAGCTTTCTTT. Its translation: CASSYSLDRRNTEAFF.

This clonotype was counted only a few times. This sequence joins TRBV20-1 and TRBJ1-2; the match to TRBD1 covers 7 bases. V lost 0 bases to trimming and J lost 4 bases; unmatched junction nucleotides: 8. The germline V gene encodes CDR1 DFQATT and CDR2 SNEGSKA (reference sequence). The CDR3 is 15 amino acids. CDR3 DNA: TGCAGTGCTAGAGATCCCGCCAGGGGGATCTATGGCTACACCTTC. It translates to CSARDPARGIYGYTF.

The chain joins TRBV20-1 to TRBJ1-2; no clear D. The length of the CDR3 is 14 residues. With 3 bases removed from V and 0 bases from J, the gap between germline ends came to 11 bases. Germline loops: CDR1 DFQATT, CDR2 SNEGSKA (reference sequence). The CDR3 nucleotides read TGCAGTGCTAGGGTCCCGGGAGCTAACTATGGCTACACCTTC. Translation gives CSARVPGANYGYTF.

This clonotype has more than one count but fewer than ten. The chain recombines TRBV7-3 with TRBJ2-5; maybe TRBD2 (7 bases). The germline V and J ends were trimmed by 4 bases and 3 bases, with 15 bases remaining between them. CDR3 size: 15 residues. CDR1 and CDR2 (germline): SGHTA, FQGTGA. The CDR3 nucleotides read TGTGCCAGCAGCTCCCCGGGGGCGGGAGAAGAGACCCAGTACTTC. Residues: CASSSPGAGEETQYF.

This clonotype was seen only a few times. The J gene is TRBJ1-1, the V gene TRBV20-1; 10 bases are shared with TRBD1. Germline values: CDR1 DFQATT, CDR2 SNEGSKA (reference sequence). The CDR3 extends over 14 amino acids. The V gene end was trimmed by 4 bases and the J gene end by 3 bases; junction bases not matched to a gene: 5. As DNA, the CDR3 is TGCAGTGCTACCTTAGGACAGGGGGACACTGAAGCTTTCTTT. Translating it yields CSATLGQGDTEAFF.

This clonotype was seen more than once but under ten times. The chain carries TRBV19 and TRBJ2-7; D gene ambiguous. The V end lost 5 bases, the J end lost 3 bases, and 14 bases lay between the germline ends. The CDR3 consists of 14 residues. Germline CDR1 is LNHDA and CDR2 is SQIVND (reference sequence). CDR3 in DNA: TGTGCCAGTAGTCCCCATGGCGCTATCTACGAGCAGTACTTC. Amino acid sequence: CASSPHGAIYEQYF.

In its sample, this clonotype is medium-sized (0.01 to 0.1%). This chain joins TRBV6-1 and TRBJ1-5; 8 bases agree with TRBD1. Germline V lookup: CDR1 MNHNS, CDR2 SASEGT. The CDR3 runs to 13 residues. The trim removed 10 bases at V and 2 bases at J, leaving 4 bases unmatched. CDR3 bases: TGTGCCACCACAGGGGGGGGCAATCAGCCCCAGCATTTT. Protein product: CATTGGGNQPQHF.

This clonotype was seen a few times. The CDR3 reads CASSSGTGRGADTQYF. The CDR3 nucleotides read TGTGCCAGCAGCTCCGGGACAGGGAGGGGGGCAGATACGCAGTATTTT. The V call is TRBV7-2, the J call TRBJ2-3; 9 positions agree with TRBD1. The CDR3 consists of 16 residues. The germline gives CDR1 SGHTA, CDR2 FQGNSA. J lost 4 bases, V lost 4 bases, and 9 bases had no gene match.

This sequence joins TRBV5-1 and TRBJ2-6, with 9 bases matching TRBD1. J was trimmed by 0 bases and V by 4 bases; bases with no gene match: 5. Germline loops: CDR1 SGHRS, CDR2 YFSETQ. The CDR3 has 17 residues. In nucleotides, the CDR3 is TGCGCCAGCAGCCTCTGGACAGGGGACTCTGGGGCCAACGTCCTGACTTTC. It yields the protein CASSLWTGDSGANVLTF.

The CDR3 region is CAWSLGRRSYEQYF. For the CDR3, the DNA is TGTGCCTGGAGTCTCGGACGCCGCTCCTACGAGCAGTACTTC. The genes are TRBV30 and TRBJ2-7; D is ambiguous. Between the trimmed V and J ends, which lost 2 bases and 0 bases, there was a span of 11 bases. Germline V gives CDR1 GTSNPN, CDR2 SVGIG (reference sequence). The CDR3 is made up of 14 amino acids.

V is TRBV6-1 and J is TRBJ1-2; 9 nucleotides line up with TRBD1. The CDR3 consists of 13 residues. CDR1 and CDR2 from the germline V gene are MNHNS and SASEGT. Unmatched junction bases numbered 8, after V lost 8 bases and J lost 7 bases. CDR3 loop: CASGPTGGGGYTF. The CDR3 nucleotides read TGTGCCAGCGGGCCCACAGGGGGCGGTGGCTACACCTTC.

The V and J genes are TRBV10-3 and TRBJ2-7; 10 bases are shared with TRBD1. Germline trimming cut 4 bases from V and 5 bases from J; bases unmatched to any gene: 5. The CDR3 extends over 14 amino acids. Germline V lookup: CDR1 ENHRY, CDR2 SYGVKD. In DNA form, the CDR3 reads TGTGCCATCAGTGGGAGACAGGGGGCGAACGAGCAGTACTTC. Encoded protein: CAISGRQGANEQYF.

This chain uses TRBV10-3 with TRBJ1-2, with TRBD1 matching 7 bases. This CDR3 contains 15 residues. Trimming removed 7 bases from V and 6 bases from J; junction bases left unmatched: 14. The germline CDR1 and CDR2 sequences are ENHRY and SYGVKD. CDR3 loop: CAINRAGGARDGYTF. CDR3 nucleotide sequence: TGTGCCATCAATCGGGCAGGGGGGGCAAGAGATGGCTACACCTTC.

In this sample, this clonotype turned up a few times. V and J are TRBV7-2 and TRBJ2-5, with 12 bases matching TRBD2. V was clipped by 1 base and J by 2 bases; unmatched bases: 8. From germline, CDR1 is SGHTA and CDR2 FQGNSA. The length of the CDR3 is 18 residues. This CDR3 reads CASSLGGLAGGAQETQYF. The CDR3 DNA reads as TGTGCCAGCAGCTTAGGAGGTCTAGCGGGAGGGGCACAAGAGACCCAGTACTTC.

This chain uses TRBV4-2 with TRBJ2-3; the match to TRBD2 covers 14 bases. Germline values: CDR1 LGHNA, CDR2 YNFKEQ. Unmatched junction bases numbered 7, after V lost 3 bases and J lost 5 bases. CDR3 length: 17 residues. The CDR3 protein is CASSQTSGRALEDTQYF. As DNA, the CDR3 is TGTGCCAGCAGCCAGACTAGCGGGAGGGCCCTCGAAGATACGCAGTATTTT.

This clonotype was detected only a few times. The V and J genes are TRBV21-1 and TRBJ1-6; the D call of TRBD1 is as the table states it, not checked on the DNA. TRBV21-1 has pseudogene status. The length of the CDR3 is 16 residues. The DNA of the CDR3 is TGTGCCAGCAGCAAAGCACTAGGGGATGGAAATTCACCCCTCCACTTT. Protein: CASSKALGDGNSPLHF.

This chain links TRBV7-3 with TRBJ2-2, with 7 nucleotides matching TRBD2. Unmatched junction bases numbered 8, after V lost 2 bases and J lost 5 bases. CDR1 is SGHTA, CDR2 FQGTGA, per germline. The CDR3 has 16 residues. CDR3: CASSLEGGSGTGELFF. The DNA for the CDR3 is TGTGCCAGCAGCTTAGAAGGCGGGAGTGGTACCGGGGAGCTGTTTTTT.